This entry lists 21 T cell receptor beta chains sequenced from one sample in a study of CD8+CD57+ T cells in acquired aplastic anemia. The template for TCR beta VDJ and CDR3 sequence profiling was genomic DNA. Each CDR3 protein gets one entry after TCRdb re-called the reads with MiXCR. Of under 250,000 distinct CDR3 sequences detected, about 44% appear once; the ten largest clones hold 7% to 10%. All patients picked for sequencing had shown, by flow cytometry, an expansion of CD8+CD57+ cells. Sequenced material: sorted CD4+, CD8+, or CD8+CD57+ T cells (not recorded which) from PBMCs. These receptors were taken from a human donor with aplastic anemia.

The rearrangement uses TRBV11-1 and TRBJ1-2; 12 bases line up with TRBD1. Germline loops: CDR1 SGHAT, CDR2 FQDESV (reference sequence). This CDR3 comprises 17 residues. Trimming at V came to 2 bases and at J to 5 bases, leaving 9 bases not matched to a gene. The CDR3 region has the DNA TGTGCCAGCAGCTTACCGGGACAGGGGGCCGACCGTTATGGCTACACCTTC. This translates into CASSLPGQGADRYGYTF.

This clonotype was seen many times. J is TRBJ1-5 and V is TRBV2; D possibly corresponds to TRBD1 (5 bases). The CDR3 consists of 16 residues. Germline values: CDR1 SNHLY, CDR2 FYNNEI. V lost 3 bases to trimming and J lost 6 bases, with 18 bases between them. The CDR3 nucleotides read TGTGCCAGCAGTGACCCTATGCGGGGGAATCGTCAGCCCCAGCATTTT. This encodes CASSDPMRGNRQPQHF.

This clonotype was seen more than once but under ten times. The V call is TRBV10-3, the J call TRBJ1-2; the match to TRBD1 covers 12 bases. Germline V gene lookup returns CDR1 ENHRY and CDR2 SYGVKD. This CDR3 spans 14 amino acids. Trimming cost V 4 bases and J 7 bases; bases outside gene matches: 4. CDR3: CAISGTGQGAGYTF. The CDR3 coding sequence is TGTGCCATCAGTGGAACGGGACAGGGGGCTGGCTACACCTTC.

This clonotype was picked up many times. The chain uses TRBV6-2 or TRBV6-3 and TRBJ2-7, with D possibly matching TRBD1 (6 bases). The CDR3 has 15 amino acids. Trimming cost V 5 bases and J 0 bases, with 14 bases left between them. Germline CDR1 reads MNHEY; CDR2 reads SVGEGT. The CDR3 reads CASSKTTGYSYEQYF. CDR3 coding DNA: TGTGCCAGCAGTAAGACGACAGGATACTCCTACGAGCAGTACTTC.

As for this clonotype: This may come from a read error, since a much larger clone is one base off. The chain uses TRBV4-3 and TRBJ2-1, with D unresolved. Per germline, CDR1 LGHNA and CDR2 YSLEER. V lost 3 bases and J lost 0, with 12 bases in between. The CDR3 sequence is 16 residues long. CDR3 nucleotide sequence: TGCGCCAGCAGCCATGACGACCGACACTCCTACAATGAGCAGTTCTTC. Translated: CASSHDDRHSYNEQFF.

The table lists this clonotype with many counts. The rearrangement joins TRBV7-9 to TRBJ1-6; D is unresolved. V was trimmed by 5 bases and J by 0 bases, leaving 17 bases between them. In germline, CDR1 is SEHNR, CDR2 FQNEAQ (reference sequence). The CDR3 loop spans 18 amino acids. The CDR3 protein is CASSNTGNFNSYNSPLHF. The CDR3 nucleotides read TGTGCCAGCAGCAACACGGGGAACTTTAACTCCTATAATTCACCCCTCCACTTT.

This CDR3 is CASREEVSRGTGQYF. The CDR3 DNA reads as TGTGCCAGCAGGGAGGAGGTTTCCAGGGGAACAGGGCAGTACTTC. The chain combines TRBV2 with TRBJ2-7; tentative D call: TRBD1 (6 bases). The CDR3 is 15 amino acids. Between the trimmed V and J ends, which lost 6 bases and 9 bases, there was a span of 24 bases. Germline V gene lookup returns CDR1 SNHLY and CDR2 FYNNEI.

This clonotype was seen many times. The chain links TRBV11-1 to TRBJ2-1, with 8 bases lining up with TRBD1. Germline loops: CDR1 SGHAT, CDR2 FQDESV (reference sequence). The CDR3 consists of 15 residues. J was trimmed by 6 bases and V by 3 bases; bases with no gene match: 7. The CDR3 DNA sequence: TGTGCCAGCAGCTTTAGGACAGGGATGAGCAATGAGCAGTTCTTC. Residues: CASSFRTGMSNEQFF. Supplemented by reference TRBV11-1 and TRBJ2-1, the full variable domain reads EAEVAQSPRYKITEKSQAVAFWCDPISGHATLYWYRQILGQGPELLVQFQDESVVDDSQLPKDRFSAERLKGVDSTLKIQPAELGDSAMYLCASSFRTGMSNEQFFGPGTRLTVL.

This clonotype has a count of ten or more. The rearrangement uses TRBV6-2 or TRBV6-3 and TRBJ2-7, with D perhaps matching TRBD2 (6 bases). V lost 7 bases and J lost 0, with 16 bases in between. The CDR3 covers 15 residues. Germline values: CDR1 MNHEY, CDR2 SVGEGT. CDR3 bases: TGTGCCAGCACCATAGGGACTTTTAGCTCCTACGAGCAGTACTTC. Translating gives CASTIGTFSSYEQYF.

The chain links TRBV11-3 to TRBJ1-2; D possibly corresponds to TRBD1 (6 bases). CDR1 is SGHNT and CDR2 is YENEEA in the germline V gene. This CDR3 is built from 16 residues. V shed 1 base and J shed 8 bases, with 20 bases lying between them. The CDR3 protein is CASSLGGAGQGKGYTF. The CDR3 nucleotides are TGTGCCAGCAGCTTAGGAGGGGCGGGGCAGGGGAAAGGCTACACCTTC.

This clonotype was counted ten times or more. The chain employs TRBV7-8 and TRBJ1-1; tentatively, D is TRBD1 (5 bases). V lost 4 bases and J lost 5, with 20 bases in between. This CDR3 has 16 amino acids. Germline values: CDR1 SGHVS, CDR2 FQNEAQ. CDR3 bases: TGTGCCAGCAGCTCATCCGGGGGGATGTTCGGGACTGAAGCTTTCTTT. This gives the protein CASSSSGGMFGTEAFF.

Note on this clonotype: This may be a read error: a much more frequent sequence differs by one nucleotide. The chain carries TRBV2 and TRBJ2-2; weak D call: TRBD2 (5 bases). This CDR3 comprises 13 residues. Germline CDR1 and CDR2: SNHLY and FYNNEI. The CDR3 DNA follows: TGTGCCAGCACCGATGGACCTTCTGGGGAGCTGGTTTTT. This translates into CASTDGPSGELVF.

This chain connects TRBV12-3 or TRBV12-4 to TRBJ2-7; D is uncertain. This CDR3 contains 15 residues. V was shortened by 1 base and J by 3 bases, with 13 bases between the two germline ends. The CDR3 DNA reads as TGTGCCAGCAGTTTAGTAACACAAGGGTTCTACGAGCAGTACTTC. Its translation is CASSLVTQGFYEQYF.

The chain couples TRBV20-1 to TRBJ2-1, with TRBD1 identical over 8 bases. Germline V CDR1 and CDR2: DFQATT, SNEGSKA (reference sequence). The CDR3 runs to 14 residues. Unmatched junction bases numbered 5, after V lost 6 bases and J lost 1 base. CDR3: CSATTGVSYNEQFF. DNA of the CDR3: TGCAGTGCGACGACAGGGGTGTCCTACAATGAGCAGTTCTTC.

This chain connects TRBV24-1 to TRBJ2-7, with D perhaps TRBD2 (6 bases). Trimming took 9 bases from V and 1 from J, leaving 18 bases between them. The CDR3 extends over 15 amino acids. The V gene's germline CDR1 is KGHDR and CDR2 SFDVKD. CDR3 in amino acids: CATSDGGTTSYEQYF. CDR3 bases: TGTGCCACCTCAGACGGCGGGACCACTTCCTACGAGCAGTACTTC.

This clonotype came up many times. The chain links TRBV30 to TRBJ2-3; D remains unclear. Between the trimmed V and J ends, which lost 2 bases and 2 bases, there was a span of 5 bases. CDR3 length: 12 residues. Per germline, CDR1 GTSNPN and CDR2 SVGIG (reference sequence). CDR3 in DNA: TGTGCCTGGAGTCCAACCACAGATACGCAGTATTTT. It translates to CAWSPTTDTQYF.

The chain uses TRBV4-2 and TRBJ2-5, with 7 bases identical to TRBD1. Per the germline V gene, CDR1 is LGHNA and CDR2 is YNFKEQ. The CDR3 length is 14 residues. With V trimmed by 4 bases and J by 3 bases, 5 bases remained unmatched. The CDR3 protein is CASSLRTGEETQYF. DNA for the CDR3: TGTGCCAGCAGCCTAAGAACAGGGGAAGAGACCCAGTACTTC.

This clonotype has ten or more counts. The chain recombines TRBV19 with TRBJ2-1, with D unclear. Trimming removed 3 bases from V and 6 bases from J, with 9 bases in between. Per the germline V gene, CDR1 is LNHDA and CDR2 is SQIVND (reference sequence). The CDR3 totals 13 residues. This CDR3 is CASSISLFNEQFF. In DNA, the CDR3 is TGTGCCAGTAGTATTAGTCTATTCAATGAGCAGTTCTTC.

The chain combines TRBV2 with TRBJ1-2; D unresolved. The V end lost 5 bases, the J end lost 2 bases, and 9 bases lay between the germline ends. Germline V CDR1 and CDR2: SNHLY, FYNNEI. This CDR3 comprises 13 residues. Here the CDR3 DNA reads TGTGCCAGCAGTCCCAGGAGCAACTATGGCTACACCTTC. Protein: CASSPRSNYGYTF.

J is TRBJ1-6 and V is TRBV5-1; no firm D call. The CDR3 is made up of 14 amino acids. Germline CDR1 reads SGHRS; CDR2 reads YFSETQ. V was clipped by 0 bases and J by 7 bases, with 8 bases between them. CDR3 sequence: CASSLDLNNSPLHF. DNA for the CDR3: TGCGCCAGCAGCTTGGACCTCAACAATTCACCCCTCCACTTT.

The chain uses TRBV20-1 and TRBJ1-5; 7 positions match TRBD1. Germline V gene data show CDR1 as DFQATT and CDR2 as SNEGSKA (reference sequence). CDR3 length: 14 residues. Trimming cost V 6 bases and J 1 base; bases outside gene matches: 6. The CDR3 DNA reads TGCAGTGCAACCGGGACAGCGAGCAATCAGCCCCAGCATTTT. Its protein is CSATGTASNQPQHF.